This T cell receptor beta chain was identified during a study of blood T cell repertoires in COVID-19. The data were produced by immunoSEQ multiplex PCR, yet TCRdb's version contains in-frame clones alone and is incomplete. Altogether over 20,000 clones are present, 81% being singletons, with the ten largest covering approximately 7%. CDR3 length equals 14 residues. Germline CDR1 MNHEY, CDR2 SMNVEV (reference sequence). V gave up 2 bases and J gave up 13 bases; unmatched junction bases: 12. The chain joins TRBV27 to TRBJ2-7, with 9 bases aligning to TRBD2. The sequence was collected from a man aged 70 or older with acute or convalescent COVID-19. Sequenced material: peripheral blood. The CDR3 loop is CASSLTSGPQGEYF. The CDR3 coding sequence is TGTGCCAGCAGTTTAACTAGCGGGCCACAAGGGGAATACTTC.